This T cell receptor beta chain was observed in a study of blood T cell dynamics during melanoma immunotherapy. Every bulk PBMC sample received the same 350 ng of DNA. Method: immunoSEQ multiplex PCR; TCRdb's copy keeps in-frame clones and lacks some. The table has roughly 9,400 clones, about 87% seen once. The CDR3 length is 12 residues. CDR1 is PRHDT and CDR2 is FYEKMQ in the germline V gene (reference sequence). Trimming shortened V by 5 bases and J by 6 bases, and 8 bases separated the two germline ends. Time point meaning: pre-treatment baseline. Patients had no prior systemic cancer treatment, immunosuppressants or other active cancers. Findings and limits, study-wide: Disease-control patients' PBMC repertoires became either more clonal or more diverse at W3.

About this clone itself: What it binds is not known.

The V gene is TRBV13, the J gene TRBJ2-1; D is unclear. The receptor was isolated from a human donor with melanoma. Sequenced here: blood, sampled from a patient treated with checkpoint blockade. In DNA form, the CDR3 reads TGTGCCAGCAGCCCGGCTAGCAATGAGCAGTTCTTC. Protein: CASSPASNEQFF.